Listed below are T cell receptor beta chains from one sample, sequenced in a study of neurological immune-mediated disorders. TCRdb re-called the 5' RACE reads with MiXCR, one entry per CDR3 protein. The data contain approximately 48,000 distinct CDR3 sequences, around a sixth of them seen just once; the ten biggest clones take up roughly 4.4%. The sequenced sample consisted of PBMCs. Receptors originate from a man between 60 and 70 years old in good health. The CDR3 runs from the conserved cysteine through the conserved F or W. D genes are given only for firm matches. The size of a clone is reported for some rows only, either as once, few or many, or as a class for expanded clones.

d_call j_call v_call clone_size cdr3_aa cdr3_nt
TRBD1 TRBJ2-7 TRBV20-1 many CSATGTGISYEQYF TGCAGTGCTACTGGGACAGGCATCTCCTACGAGCAGTACTTC
- TRBJ2-1 TRBV5-1 few CASSLRLASSYNEQFF TGCGCCAGCAGCTTGCGCCTCGCGAGCTCCTACAATGAGCAGTTCTTC
TRBD1 TRBJ1-1 TRBV5-1 many CASSFRSGGTEAFF TGCGCCAGCAGCTTCCGATCAGGGGGCACTGAAGCTTTCTTT
- TRBJ2-1 TRBV20-1 many CSARAVGGEQFF TGCAGTGCTAGGGCTGTGGGAGGTGAGCAGTTCTTC
TRBD2 TRBJ2-2 TRBV6-1 many CASTGDSGYTGELFF TGTGCCAGCACCGGGGATAGCGGGTACACCGGGGAGCTGTTTTTT
- TRBJ2-7 TRBV29-1 many CSVDTNYEQYF TGCAGCGTTGACACTAATTACGAGCAGTACTTC
- TRBJ1-1 TRBV20-1 many CSASTQETEAFF TGCAGTGCTAGTACACAGGAGACTGAAGCTTTCTTT
- TRBJ2-1 TRBV7-2 many CASSRFAEQFF TGTGCCAGCAGCCGATTTGCGGAGCAGTTCTTC
- TRBJ2-5 TRBV3-1 - CASSQDLGVPGF TGTGCCAGCAGCCAAGATCTGGGCGTCCCCGGCTTC
- TRBJ2-1 TRBV5-6 - CASSFFGGRKFF TGTGCCAGCAGCTTTTTCGGAGGCCGGAAGTTCTTC
- TRBJ2-7 TRBV6-6 many CASRHRDTPYEQYF TGTGCCAGCAGACACCGGGACACCCCCTACGAGCAGTACTTC
TRBD1 TRBJ2-5 TRBV5-1 many CASSLTGQGKETQYF TGCGCCAGCAGCTTGACCGGACAGGGTAAAGAGACCCAGTACTTC
TRBD2 TRBJ2-1 TRBV24-1 many CATSDFTSGRAQGEQFF TGTGCCACCAGTGATTTCACTAGCGGGAGGGCGCAGGGGGAGCAGTTCTTC
- TRBJ1-2 TRBV21-1 many CARWAYGYTF TGTGCCCGCTGGGCCTATGGCTACACCTTC
- TRBJ2-5 TRBV2 many CASSEPGSETQYF TGTGCCAGCAGTGAGCCAGGGTCAGAGACCCAGTACTTC
- TRBJ2-1 TRBV5-1 many CASSLAVLSYNEQFF TGCGCCAGCAGCTTGGCGGTACTCTCCTACAATGAGCAGTTCTTC
- TRBJ2-3 TRBV7-3 many CASSPLTNTDTQYF TGTGCCAGCAGCCCCCTGACTAACACAGATACGCAGTATTTT
- TRBJ2-1 TRBV7-2 many CASSHPGLGQFF TGTGCCAGCAGCCACCCCGGTCTAGGGCAGTTCTTC
- TRBJ2-7 TRBV10-3 many CAISDGRVSYEQYF TGTGCCATCAGTGACGGCAGGGTATCCTACGAGCAGTACTTC
TRBD2 TRBJ2-7 TRBV7-6 many CASSLVAGESHEQYF TGTGCCAGCAGCTTAGTGGCGGGAGAGTCCCACGAGCAGTACTTC
- TRBJ2-2 TRBV5-1 many CASSLDGVASGTGELFF TGCGCCAGCAGCTTGGATGGGGTGGCGTCGGGAACCGGGGAGCTGTTTTTT
- TRBJ2-1 TRBV7-2 - CASSLGGQSYNEQFF TGTGCCAGCAGCTTAGGGGGGCAGTCCTACAATGAGCAGTTCTTC
TRBD2 TRBJ2-1 TRBV12-3/TRBV12-4 many CASSLTSGSRYEQFF TGTGCCAGCAGTTTGACTAGCGGGAGTAGGTATGAGCAGTTCTTC
TRBD1 TRBJ2-7 TRBV10-3 many CAISESGDRGRYEQYF TGTGCCATCAGTGAGTCGGGGGACAGGGGGCGTTACGAGCAGTACTTC
- TRBJ2-5 TRBV7-9 many CASSFWETQYF TGTGCCAGCAGCTTCTGGGAGACCCAGTACTTC
- TRBJ2-3 TRBV7-2 many CASSMSSGTLGGTDTQYF TGTGCCAGCAGTATGTCGTCGGGGACCCTCGGTGGCACAGATACGCAGTATTTT
TRBD1 TRBJ2-7 TRBV5-5 medium-sized CASSWTGTGFYEQYF TGTGCCAGCAGCTGGACCGGGACAGGCTTTTACGAGCAGTACTTC
TRBD1 TRBJ1-5 TRBV4-1 - CASSRDTGGSNQPQHF TGCGCCAGCAGCCGAGATACAGGGGGATCCAATCAGCCCCAGCATTTT
- TRBJ1-6 TRBV7-3 many CASSPNLGSPLHF TGTGCCAGCAGCCCAAACTTGGGCTCACCCCTCCACTTT
TRBD1 TRBJ2-7 TRBV19 many CASSIEGQPLKQYF TGTGCCAGTAGTATCGAGGGACAGCCCTTGAAGCAGTACTTC
TRBD2 TRBJ2-4 TRBV5-6 many CASSRRGPSGRPNIQYF TGTGCCAGCAGCCGTAGGGGACCTAGCGGGAGACCAAACATTCAGTACTTC